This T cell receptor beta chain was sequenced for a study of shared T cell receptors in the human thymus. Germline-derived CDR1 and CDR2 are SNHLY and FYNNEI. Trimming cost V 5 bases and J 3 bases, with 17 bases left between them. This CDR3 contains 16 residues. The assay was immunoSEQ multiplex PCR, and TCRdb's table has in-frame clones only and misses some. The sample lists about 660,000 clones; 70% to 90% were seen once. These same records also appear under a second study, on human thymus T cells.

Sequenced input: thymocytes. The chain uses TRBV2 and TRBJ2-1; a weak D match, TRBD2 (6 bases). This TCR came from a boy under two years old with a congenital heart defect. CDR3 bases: TGTGCCAGCAGTACCCCACCGGGACTCAGCTACAATGAGCAGTTCTTC. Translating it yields CASSTPPGLSYNEQFF.